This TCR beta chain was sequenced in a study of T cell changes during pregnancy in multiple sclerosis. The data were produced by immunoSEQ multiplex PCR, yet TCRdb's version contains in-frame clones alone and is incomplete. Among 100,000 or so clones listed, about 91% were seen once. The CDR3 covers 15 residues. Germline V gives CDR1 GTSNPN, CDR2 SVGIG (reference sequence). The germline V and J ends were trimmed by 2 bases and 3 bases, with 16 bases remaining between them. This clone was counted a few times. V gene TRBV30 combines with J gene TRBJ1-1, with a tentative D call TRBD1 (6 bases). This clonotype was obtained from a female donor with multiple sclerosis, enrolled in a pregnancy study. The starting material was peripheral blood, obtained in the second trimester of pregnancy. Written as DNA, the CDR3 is TGTGCCTGGAGTAGGTTTATGGGGGCTGACACTGAAGCTTTCTTT. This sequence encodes CAWSRFMGADTEAFF.